These T cell receptor beta chains were read from a single sample in a study of shared clonotypes between healthy human individuals. Data came from immunoSEQ multiplex PCR; TCRdb stores just in-frame clones and leaves some out. The sample has 450,000 to 500,000 clones, around 78% seen once. Sequenced: PBMCs. The receptors shown here come from a woman in her thirties or forties in good health. Some clones in this sample may be carry-over from other donors' samples. Both conserved end residues are part of each CDR3. The D gene is left open where the match is weak. Size tells how often a clone was seen (once, few, many) or the class of an expanded clone, and some rows leave it out.

CDR3aa	CDR3nt	d_gene	abundance	j_gene	v_gene
CASSFILAGDNEQFF	TGTGCCAGCAGCTTTATTCTAGCGGGGGACAATGAGCAGTTCTTC	TRBD2	NA	TRBJ2-1	TRBV7-6
CASGLVLGPGGGEQFF	TGTGCTAGTGGTTTGGTACTAGGGCCTGGTGGTGGTGAGCAGTTCTTC	NA	NA	TRBJ2-1	TRBV12-5
CATSRDSGDRTDTQYF	TGTGCCACCAGCAGAGATAGCGGGGATCGCACAGATACGCAGTATTTT	TRBD2	few	TRBJ2-3	TRBV15
CASSPFRTGRGPYDVLTF	TGTGCCAGCAGCCCTTTCCGGACAGGGCGGGGGCCATACGACGTCCTGACTTTC	NA	NA	TRBJ2-6	TRBV7-8
CASSESTPSSGGRYNEQFF	TGCGCCAGCAGTGAGTCGACTCCGTCTAGCGGCGGAAGATACAATGAGCAGTTCTTC	TRBD2	NA	TRBJ2-1	TRBV10-1
CASSPPSGAYEQYF	TGTGCCAGCTCACCACCGAGCGGGGCTTACGAGCAGTACTTC	TRBD2	NA	TRBJ2-7	TRBV18
CASSHGRPYNEQFF	TGCGCCAGCAGCCATGGGCGGCCCTACAATGAGCAGTTCTTC	NA	few	TRBJ2-1	TRBV4-3
CASSWTGEGGELFF	TGTGCCAGCAGTTGGACAGGGGAGGGCGGGGAGCTGTTTTTT	TRBD1	once	TRBJ2-2	TRBV6-1
CASSSTWTSGRPGELFF	TGTGCCAGCAGTTCCACCTGGACTAGCGGCAGGCCCGGGGAGCTGTTTTTT	TRBD2	NA	TRBJ2-2	TRBV27
CASTPTPGQTYEQYF	TGTGCCAGCACCCCTACCCCCGGACAGACCTACGAGCAGTACTTC	NA	NA	TRBJ2-7	TRBV6-6
CASSLRGGSQPQHF	TGTGCCAGCAGCCTTAGAGGGGGGAGCCAGCCCCAGCATTTT	NA	NA	TRBJ1-5	TRBV11-2
CASYDVRRQGGETQYF	TGTGCCAGCTACGACGTCAGGAGACAGGGCGGGGAGACCCAGTACTTC	TRBD1	NA	TRBJ2-5	TRBV2
CSVEVTGGDEQYF	TGCAGCGTTGAAGTGACAGGGGGCGACGAGCAGTACTTC	TRBD1	many	TRBJ2-7	TRBV29-1
CASSLYYEQYF	TGTGCCAGCAGTCTATATTACGAGCAGTACTTC	NA	NA	TRBJ2-7	TRBV28
CGTGRGRNDEQYF	TGTGGCACCGGGAGGGGACGTAATGACGAGCAGTACTTC	TRBD2	NA	TRBJ2-7	TRBV6-5
CASRLDSPQEQYF	TGCGCCAGCAGGCTGGACTCCCCTCAAGAGCAGTACTTC	NA	NA	TRBJ2-7	TRBV23-1
CASSSRGGWHTDTQYF	TGTGCCAGCAGCAGCCGTGGGGGGTGGCATACAGATACGCAGTATTTT	NA	NA	TRBJ2-3	TRBV11-2
CASSDLRGHYEQYF	TGTGCCAGCAGCGATCTAAGGGGCCACTACGAGCAGTACTTC	NA	NA	TRBJ2-7	TRBV7-9
CASLKHGGGQPQHF	TGTGCCAGCCTCAAACACGGGGGAGGTCAGCCCCAGCATTTT	NA	NA	TRBJ1-5	TRBV28
CAWRSLVSSGSEQYF	TGTGCCTGGAGGTCCCTGGTGTCTAGCGGGTCCGAGCAGTACTTC	TRBD2	NA	TRBJ2-7	TRBV30
CSGAQGGNYGYTF	TGCAGCGGTGCACAGGGGGGAAACTATGGCTACACCTTC	TRBD1	many	TRBJ1-2	TRBV29-1
CASSNSRAYEQYF	TGTGCCAGTAGTAACAGCCGGGCCTACGAGCAGTACTTC	NA	NA	TRBJ2-7	TRBV19
CASRRGGGNTEAFF	TGTGCCAGCAGAAGGGGCGGGGGGAACACTGAAGCTTTCTTT	NA	NA	TRBJ1-1	TRBV5-4
CASGPPAGAPYEQYF	TGTGCCAGCGGTCCTCCAGCGGGAGCCCCCTACGAGCAGTACTTC	TRBD2	once	TRBJ2-7	TRBV28
CASSYPTGMGTF	TGTGCCAGCAGTTACCCGACAGGGATGGGCACCTTC	TRBD1	few	TRBJ1-2	TRBV6-6
CASSQQPWGRVGEKLFF	TGCGCCAGCAGCCAACAACCATGGGGAAGGGTGGGTGAAAAACTGTTTTTT	NA	NA	TRBJ1-4	TRBV4-3
CASSLRPNTEAFF	TGTGCCAGCAGCTTAAGGCCGAACACTGAAGCTTTCTTT	NA	NA	TRBJ1-1	TRBV7-9
CASSQIPDFGTGKETQYF	TGCGCCAGCAGCCAGATCCCAGATTTCGGGACAGGTAAAGAGACCCAGTACTTC	TRBD1	NA	TRBJ2-5	TRBV4-1
CAILTVRSSYNEQFF	TGTGCCATCCTGACGGTGCGGAGCTCCTACAATGAGCAGTTCTTC	NA	NA	TRBJ2-1	TRBV7-9
CASSDRANYGYTF	TGTGCCAGCAGTGACAGGGCAAACTATGGCTACACCTTC	NA	NA	TRBJ1-2	TRBV2
CSAPGDRGYTF	TGCAGTGCCCCGGGGGATCGGGGCTACACCTTC	NA	many	TRBJ1-2	TRBV20-1
CASSERTSDVNEQFF	TGTGCCAGCAGTGAGCGAACTAGCGACGTCAATGAGCAGTTCTTC	TRBD2	few	TRBJ2-1	TRBV2
CASSLGLAVTYNEQFF	TGTGCCAGCAGCTTAGGGCTAGCGGTTACCTACAATGAGCAGTTCTTC	TRBD2	NA	TRBJ2-1	TRBV5-4
CASSRDRGDTGELFF	TGTGCCAGCTCTCGGGACAGGGGTGATACCGGGGAGCTGTTTTTT	TRBD1	NA	TRBJ2-2	TRBV27
CAIRWGLNTEAFF	TGTGCCATCAGGTGGGGACTGAACACTGAAGCTTTCTTT	NA	NA	TRBJ1-1	TRBV10-3
CASSLVVRGTGELFF	TGTGCCAGCAGCTTAGTTGTCAGGGGCACCGGGGAGCTGTTTTTT	NA	NA	TRBJ2-2	TRBV7-7
CASSTTNSGHEQFF	TGTGCCAGTAGTACCACAAATAGCGGGCATGAGCAGTTCTTC	TRBD2	NA	TRBJ2-1	TRBV19
CASSPEPGQGRHEQYF	TGCGCCAGCAGCCCCGAACCGGGACAGGGGAGACACGAGCAGTACTTC	TRBD1	NA	TRBJ2-7	TRBV5-1
CATRGGASSDEQYF	TGTGCCACCCGCGGGGGTGCGTCGTCCGACGAGCAGTACTTC	TRBD2	NA	TRBJ2-7	TRBV10-3
CSATSRTRLGGETQYF	TGCAGCGCTACCTCCCGGACTAGACTGGGCGGGGAGACCCAGTACTTC	TRBD2	NA	TRBJ2-5	TRBV29-1
CASSSTQQFF	TGTGCCAGCAGTTCGACGCAACAGTTCTTC	NA	NA	TRBJ2-1	TRBV6-6
CASSSAWGSYNEQFF	TGTGCCAGCAGCTCCGCTTGGGGCTCCTACAATGAGCAGTTCTTC	NA	NA	TRBJ2-1	TRBV7-9
CASSQGLSGANVLTF	TGCGCCAGCAGCCAAGGGCTCTCTGGGGCCAACGTCCTGACTTTC	NA	NA	TRBJ2-6	TRBV4-3
CASSVGGGTLTEAFF	TGTGCCAGCAGCGTAGGAGGAGGGACCCTCACTGAAGCTTTCTTT	NA	once	TRBJ1-1	TRBV9
CAWSLGRPLGTEAFF	TGTGCCTGGAGTTTAGGCAGGCCCCTTGGGACTGAAGCTTTCTTT	NA	NA	TRBJ1-1	TRBV30
CASSPNGGDSYNEQFF	TGTGCCAGCAGTCCGAATGGGGGAGATTCCTACAATGAGCAGTTCTTC	NA	NA	TRBJ2-1	TRBV28